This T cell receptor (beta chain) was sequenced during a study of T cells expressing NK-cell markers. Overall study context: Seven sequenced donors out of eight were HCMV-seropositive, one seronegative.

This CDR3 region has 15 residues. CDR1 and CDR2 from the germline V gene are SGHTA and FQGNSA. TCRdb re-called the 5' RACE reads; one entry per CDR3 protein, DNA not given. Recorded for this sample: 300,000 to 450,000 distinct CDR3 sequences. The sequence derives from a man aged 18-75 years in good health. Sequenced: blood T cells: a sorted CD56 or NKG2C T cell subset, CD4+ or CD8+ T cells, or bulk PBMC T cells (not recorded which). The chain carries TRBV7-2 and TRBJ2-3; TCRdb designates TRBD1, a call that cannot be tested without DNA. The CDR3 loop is CASSLGGGGTDTQYF. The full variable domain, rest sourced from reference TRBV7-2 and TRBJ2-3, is GAGVSQSPSNKVTEKGKDVELRCDPISGHTALYWYRQSLGQGLEFLIYFQGNSAPDKSGLPSDRFSAERTGGSVSTLTIQRTQQEDSAVYLCASSLGGGGTDTQYFGPGTRLTVL.